The clone carrying this T cell receptor beta chain occurred many times. This CDR3 spans 14 amino acids. V lost 2 bases and J lost 9; bases outside the gene matches: 5. Germline lookup yields CDR1 MNHEY and CDR2 SMNVEV (reference sequence). According to the study, TCR beta libraries were built with iRepertoire HTBI primers and CDR3-region Arm-PCR. From the multiplex PCR reads, TCRdb called clonotypes with MiXCR, one entry per CDR3 protein. The sample has approximately 470,000 distinct CDR3 sequences; under 20% are singletons. Time point reported: newly diagnosed GD, antithyroid drugs for less than 3 months. Extracted RNA from PBMCs served as the source of the TCR library. The patient group derived from an endocrinology department in Xi'an, China. The sample is drawn from a study of regulatory T cells in long-lasting Graves disease. The sample also formed part of further work on T cells in Graves' hyperthyroidism and ophthalmopathy. From that report: The model made its ophthalmopathy prediction, and onset followed a median about 6 months later.

The sample here was peripheral blood mononuclear cells (PBMCs), taken at new diagnosis, from a patient treated with antithyroid drugs. The receptor's source is a man aged 40-49 years with Graves disease. The rearrangement links TRBV27 to TRBJ2-1; 9 bases line up with TRBD2. The CDR3 DNA sequence: TGTGCCAGCAGTTTAGCGGGAGGGCCATCTGAGCAGTTCTTC. Translated, it gives CASSLAGGPSEQFF.